The next 21 T cell receptor beta chains were all read from a single sample in a study of T cells in narcolepsy (dated by TCRdb to between 2017 and 2018). Receptor libraries were prepared by the immunoSEQ multiplex PCR assay. What TCRdb holds here is the immuneACCESS table cut down to in-frame rearrangements. Part of the clones is not present; checked against another copy, under half of the missing clones reflect an unresolved V gene, and the others are unexplained. A total of tens of thousands of clones appear in this sample, over 80% of them only once. The top ten constitute 1.5% to 2% of the sample. The sequencing input was memory (CD45RA-) CD4+ T cells from blood. The cell subset or site tag for this specimen amounts to: memory T cells sorted ex vivo from peripheral blood. Receptor source: a human donor in good health.

The CDR3 nucleotides read TGTGCGTCGAAGTCAGGACAGGCCTACTATGGCTACACCTTC. Encoded protein: CASKSGQAYYGYTF. V gene TRBV30 combines with J gene TRBJ1-2; TRBD1 matches 7 bases. The CDR3 totals 14 residues. The germline gives CDR1 GTSNPN, CDR2 SVGIG (reference sequence).

The chain is built from TRBV7-9 and TRBJ2-1; tentative D call: TRBD2 (5 bases). This CDR3 has 13 residues. Germline CDR1 and CDR2: SEHNR and FQNEAQ (reference sequence). Trimming left V 5 bases short and J 9 bases short, with 14 bases between. The CDR3 nucleotides are TGTGCCAGCAGCCCCCCCGCGGGTACTGAGCAGTTCTTC. This sequence encodes CASSPPAGTEQFF.

This rearrangement joins TRBV19 to TRBJ2-2; either TRBD1 or TRBD2 may fit D (5 bases each). This CDR3 comprises 16 residues. CDR1 LNHDA and CDR2 SQIVND come from the germline V gene (reference sequence). With 9 bases removed from V and 0 bases from J, the gap between germline ends came to 17 bases. DNA for the CDR3: TGTGCCAGCCGGGACGAGAGTGTCCCGAACACCGGGGAGCTGTTTTTT. Its translation is CASRDESVPNTGELFF.

This chain connects TRBV30 to TRBJ1-5; maybe TRBD1 (6 bases). Germline V lookup: CDR1 GTSNPN, CDR2 SVGIG (reference sequence). There are 14 residues in the CDR3. V dropped 3 bases and J dropped 3 bases, with 12 bases sitting between them. For the CDR3, the DNA is TGTGCCTGGAGAGGGACACAGGCCAATCAGCCCCAGCATTTT. It translates to CAWRGTQANQPQHF. Drawing the rest from reference TRBV30 and TRBJ1-5, the complete variable domain is SQTIHQWPATLVQPVGSPLSLECTVEGTSNPNLYWYRQAAGRGLQLLFYSVGIGQISSEVPQNLSASRPQDRQFILSSKKLLLSDSGFYLCAWRGTQANQPQHFGDGTRLSIL.

The rearrangement links TRBV6-6 to TRBJ1-6; D call uncertain. The V and J ends lost 6 bases and 6 bases respectively, with 6 bases between them. The germline V gene encodes CDR1 MNHNY and CDR2 SVGAGI (reference sequence). The CDR3 sequence is 12 residues long. The CDR3 spells CASRTTNSPLHF. CDR3 DNA: TGTGCCAGCAGGACTACTAATTCACCCCTCCACTTT.

This chain links TRBV15 with TRBJ2-5; D may be TRBD2 (7 bases). The V end lost 5 bases, the J end lost 5 bases, and 15 bases lay between the germline ends. The CDR3 has 14 residues. Germline assignment: CDR1 LNHNV and CDR2 YYDKDF (reference sequence). This CDR3 reads CATSGGRGMETQYF. CDR3 DNA sequence: TGTGCCACCAGCGGGGGGCGGGGGATGGAGACCCAGTACTTC.

The CDR3 sequence: CAWTRGRSTDTQYF. The CDR3 bases are TGTGCCTGGACGAGGGGGAGGAGCACAGATACGCAGTATTTT. J is TRBJ2-3 and V is TRBV30, with D perhaps matching TRBD1 or TRBD2 (6 bases each). The CDR3 totals 14 residues. Germline V CDR1 and CDR2: GTSNPN, SVGIG (reference sequence). Trimming cost V 4 bases and J 0 bases, with 11 bases left between them.

The rearrangement links TRBV5-1 to TRBJ2-3; TRBD2 is a possible D gene (6 bases). The V gene's germline CDR1 is SGHRS and CDR2 YFSETQ. V gave up 6 bases and J gave up 0 bases, with 17 bases separating them. The CDR3 spans 16 residues. The CDR3 nucleotides are TGCGCCAGCACCCAGGCGCCTGCGGGGAGCACAGATACGCAGTATTTT. Translating it yields CASTQAPAGSTDTQYF. The complete variable domain, with remaining parts taken from reference TRBV5-1 and TRBJ2-3, reads KAGVTQTPRYLIKTRGQQVTLSCSPISGHRSVSWYQQTPGQGLQFLFEYFSETQRNKGNFPGRFSGRQFSNSRSEMNVSTLELGDSALYLCASTQAPAGSTDTQYFGPGTRLTVL.

CDR3 residues: CASSLRAETQYF. The DNA of the CDR3 is TGTGCCAGCAGCTTGCGGGCAGAGACCCAGTACTTC. V usage is TRBV5-7 and J usage is TRBJ2-5; D is undetermined. TRBV5-7 is given ORF status, its function remaining uncertain. CDR3 length: 12 residues. Trimming stripped 1 base from V and 4 bases from J, with 5 bases between.

The chain joins TRBV9 to TRBJ2-1; a weak D match, TRBD2 (6 bases). Germline V gene data show CDR1 as SGDLS and CDR2 as YYNGEE. The CDR3 loop spans 15 amino acids. The V end lost 0 bases, the J end lost 10 bases, and 17 bases lay between the germline ends. The CDR3 region has the DNA TGTGCCAGCAGCGTAGGTGGGAGAAGGGCGGGGGAGCAGTTCTTC. This encodes CASSVGGRRAGEQFF. Complete variable domain (other parts from reference TRBV9 and TRBJ2-1): DSGVTQTPKHLITATGQRVTLRCSPRSGDLSVYWYQQSLDQGLQFLIQYYNGEERAKGNILERFSAQQFPDLHSELNLSSLELGDSALYFCASSVGGRRAGEQFFGPGTRLTVL.

Of note for this clone: This sample includes further DNA sequences coding for the same CDR3. The V call is TRBV20-1, the J call TRBJ2-4; D not resolved. The CDR3 is 11 amino acids. Germline CDR1 reads DFQATT; CDR2 reads SNEGSKA (reference sequence). Trimming shortened V by 6 bases and J by 5 bases, and 8 bases separated the two germline ends. DNA for the CDR3: TGCAGTGCCTTTAGGGAAAACATTCAGTACTTC. Translating gives CSAFRENIQYF.

This clone was detected only once. The chain is built from TRBV29-1 and TRBJ1-1; 8 bases line up with TRBD1. From germline, CDR1 is SQVTM and CDR2 ANQGSEA. The CDR3 covers 13 residues. J was trimmed by 0 bases and V by 8 bases; bases with no gene match: 5. CDR3 in amino acids: CSTYRGMNTEAFF. DNA for the CDR3: TGCAGCACCTACAGGGGGATGAACACTGAAGCTTTCTTT.

This chain links TRBV15 with TRBJ2-5; perhaps TRBD2 as D (6 bases). CDR3 length: 17 residues. The V gene's germline CDR1 is LNHNV and CDR2 YYDKDF (reference sequence). V was cut by 5 bases and J by 7 bases, with 26 bases left in between. The CDR3 here is CATSSHGGLLNGGTQYF. Here the CDR3 DNA reads TGTGCCACCAGCTCCCATGGGGGACTCTTGAACGGCGGGACCCAGTACTTC.

The chain joins TRBV7-9 to TRBJ2-3, with D uncertain. CDR3 length equals 15 residues. V dropped 2 bases and J dropped 0 bases, with 9 bases sitting between them. Germline V gene lookup returns CDR1 SEHNR and CDR2 FQNEAQ (reference sequence). The DNA of the CDR3 is TGTGCCAGCAGCTTACTACCACTTAGCACAGATACGCAGTATTTT. Translation: CASSLLPLSTDTQYF.

This clone appeared once. This chain links TRBV27 with TRBJ1-2; D perhaps matches TRBD1 (6 bases). The CDR3 is 14 amino acids. From germline, CDR1 is MNHEY and CDR2 SMNVEV (reference sequence). The V gene lost 6 bases and the J gene lost 6 bases, with 17 bases spanning the gap. The CDR3 loop reads CASRVAGGWDGYTF. CDR3 bases: TGTGCCAGCAGGGTGGCTGGGGGCTGGGATGGCTACACCTTC.

This clone was observed a handful of times. This chain links TRBV7-6 with TRBJ2-2; D is ambiguous. Trimming stripped 5 bases from V and 2 bases from J, with 6 bases between. CDR3 length equals 13 residues. Germline CDR1 SGHVS, CDR2 FNYEAQ. CDR3 sequence reads: CASSPINTGELFF. The CDR3 coding sequence is TGTGCCAGCAGCCCAATAAACACCGGGGAGCTGTTTTTT.

For the CDR3, the DNA is TGTGCCAGCAGCTTAGACCGAGCGCTCGCGACCCAGTACTTC. Protein: CASSLDRALATQYF. The chain links TRBV11-2 to TRBJ2-5; D is undetermined. The CDR3 sequence is 14 residues long. V lost 0 bases, J lost 7 bases, and 12 bases lay in between. Germline loops: CDR1 SGHAT, CDR2 FQNNGV.

The J gene is TRBJ2-7, the V gene TRBV5-1; no definite D call. With 0 bases removed from V and 1 base from J, the gap between germline ends came to 5 bases. There are 13 residues in the CDR3. Germline V CDR1 and CDR2: SGHRS, YFSETQ. In DNA, the CDR3 is TGCGCCAGCAGCTTGGCGCAGTCCTACGAGCAGTACTTC. Its translation is CASSLAQSYEQYF.

The chain uses TRBV2 and TRBJ1-5; weak D call: TRBD1 (5 bases). Trimming removed 2 bases at V and 4 bases at J, with 9 bases between. This CDR3 has 14 residues. In germline, CDR1 is SNHLY, CDR2 FYNNEI. Written as DNA, the CDR3 is TGTGCCAGCAGTGAATCGACAGCTAATCAGCCCCAGCATTTT. It encodes CASSESTANQPQHF.

The chain recombines TRBV2 with TRBJ1-2; D may be TRBD1 (5 bases). The CDR3 has 14 residues. CDR1 and CDR2 (germline): SNHLY, FYNNEI. V dropped 2 bases and J dropped 4 bases, with 11 bases sitting between them. The chain's CDR3 is CASSEMAGTYGYTF. The CDR3 DNA sequence: TGTGCCAGCAGTGAAATGGCAGGGACCTATGGCTACACCTTC.

This clone was counted only a few times. This chain links TRBV5-1 with TRBJ2-1; D is unresolved. Looked up from germline, CDR1 is SGHRS and CDR2 is YFSETQ. Trimming removed 4 bases at V and 10 bases at J, with 9 bases between. CDR3 length: 11 residues. This CDR3 reads CASSELGEQFF. Written as DNA, the CDR3 is TGCGCCAGCAGCGAGCTAGGGGAGCAGTTCTTC.